This TCR beta chain was sequenced in a study of T-cell memory formation after mild COVID-19. In this sample, this clonotype turned up many times. CDR1 SGHTA and CDR2 FQGNSA come from the germline V gene. V gave up 3 bases and J gave up 6 bases; unmatched junction bases: 8. The CDR3 totals 15 residues. TCRdb re-analysed the 5' RACE reads in MiXCR, keeping a single row per CDR3 protein. The sample carries around 200,000 distinct CDR3 sequences, less than 20% recorded once. Sequenced: PBMCs or a T cell subset sorted from them (not recorded which). This chain joins TRBV7-2 and TRBJ2-3, with 8 bases identical to TRBD2. The sequence was obtained from a man between 18 and 29 years old who had mild COVID-19 (a few samples of this study predate the infection). Cell type and time point are not known. CDR3 loop: CASSFGLAQGDTQYF. The CDR3, as DNA: TGTGCCAGCAGCTTCGGACTAGCCCAGGGGGATACGCAGTATTTT.